This TCR beta chain was documented in a study of T cells in Graves' hyperthyroidism and ophthalmopathy (dated by TCRdb to the late 2010s). For context, the study as a whole: Peripheral blood was collected at initial diagnosis, before any treatment. TCR V-J signatures able to tell the groups apart were searched for in a discovery cohort of more than 90 patients, of whom more than 40 had Graves' ophthalmopathy and roughly 59 had stable Graves' hyperthyroidism. An independent validation cohort of 18 to 20 hyperthyroidism patients and about 16 patients who later progressed to ophthalmopathy tested prospective prediction of ophthalmopathy. The 100 discovery patients were randomly split 7:3 into training and test sets. The study also compared thyroid tissue and blood T-cell repertoires from about six Graves' hyperthyroidism patients. After sampling, hyperthyroidism patients received methimazole starting at 30 mg daily, and ophthalmopathy patients received high-dose intravenous methylprednisolone. According to the paper, TCR Vbeta CDR3 sequencing was carried out on 135 peripheral blood samples, which came from 40 to 45 ophthalmopathy, 75 or so hyperthyroidism and about 17 progressor patients.

CDR1 is given as SNHLY and CDR2 as FYNNEI, both from the germline V gene. From its cysteine to its phenylalanine, the CDR3 spans 16 amino acids. Just CDR3 DNA is preserved here, 48 bases in frame from base 1. V was cut back by 8 bases and J by 4 bases, leaving a gap of 20 bases between them. Amplification of TCR beta CDR3 regions was carried out from RNA transcripts. For the first round of RT-PCR on the TCR CDR3, the HTBI primer set was used together with the Qiagen OneStep RT-PCR kit. A second multiplex PCR round built the libraries, followed by size selection and purification. Libraries were sequenced paired-end with 100 bp reads on an Illumina HiSeq2000. On the study's bioinformatics: Raw data were processed with SOAPnuke, discarding reads with adapters, uncalled bases, mean Phred below 15, or no exact constant-primer or identifier match. COPE v1.2.5 was used to merge high-quality paired reads, and clonotypes were defined as unique nucleotide sequences. MiTCR v1.1 was used to align the clonotypes against IMGT TRBV, TRBD and TRBJ reference segments. The analysis included only V-J combinations with a frequency above 0.0001, which together covered around 99% of the repertoires. The TCS score was defined as F50 (clonal expansion) divided by E x V (chaos), with BLOSUM62-based TCRdist calculated between CDR3 peptides within each V-J. Welch's t-statistics and random forest reduced roughly 540 V-J features to 13, which were used in a naive Bayes classifier (R e1071). Through fastp at Q25 and MiXCR, TCRdb rebuilt clones from the public reads, retaining in-frame beta chains. Rows with a matching CDR3 protein are joined into one entry that keeps the most common DNA and genes. For this entry, the V and J calls and clone size follow TCRdb and not the study's own pipeline. The sample table records 600,000 or so distinct CDR3 sequences; roughly 15% of these occur just once. Around 13% of the sample goes to the ten largest clones.

In the ophthalmopathy patients, disease was moderately to severely active, with a Clinical Activity Score of 3 or more, a NOSPECS grade of 4 or more, and a duration of less than 3 months. Exclusion was applied to patients with uncontrolled infections, other autoimmune diseases, pregnancy or lactation. Diagnoses were established on the basis of clinical symptoms, serum thyroxine and TRAb, thyroid ultrasound, and orbital computed tomography. PBMCs were isolated from about 9.1 ml of fresh peripheral blood by Ficoll-Paque density gradient centrifugation. Total RNA was extracted with Trizol reagent, and quality was checked on an Agilent 2100 Bioanalyzer. There are many counts of this clonotype. Its target antigen remains unknown. Base qualities are not provided; no much larger clone lies one nucleotide away. Study-wide findings and limitations: A 13 V-J signature model separated ophthalmopathy from stable hyperthyroidism, with just over 85% sensitivity and about 81% specificity in cross-validation and 80%/75% in testing. Sample size was not statistically predetermined, and blinding of investigators to group allocation was not performed. During validation, the model predicted progression to ophthalmopathy a median of approximately six months ahead of onset, with almost 71% sensitivity and 72% to 80% specificity. Blood samples also contained most of the expanded thyroid clonotypes (frequency above 0.001), which suggests that blood repertoires may reflect thyroid immune responses.

The clonotype comes from a woman between 50 and 59 years old with Graves' ophthalmopathy. The sample comprised blood. Here the chain combines TRBV2 and TRBJ2-2, with a tentative D gene TRBD1 over 8 matching bases. The CDR3 amino acid sequence is: CASDNPTGEGTGELFF. DNA sequence: TGTGCCAGCGATAATCCGACAGGGGAGGGCACCGGGGAGCTGTTTTTT.